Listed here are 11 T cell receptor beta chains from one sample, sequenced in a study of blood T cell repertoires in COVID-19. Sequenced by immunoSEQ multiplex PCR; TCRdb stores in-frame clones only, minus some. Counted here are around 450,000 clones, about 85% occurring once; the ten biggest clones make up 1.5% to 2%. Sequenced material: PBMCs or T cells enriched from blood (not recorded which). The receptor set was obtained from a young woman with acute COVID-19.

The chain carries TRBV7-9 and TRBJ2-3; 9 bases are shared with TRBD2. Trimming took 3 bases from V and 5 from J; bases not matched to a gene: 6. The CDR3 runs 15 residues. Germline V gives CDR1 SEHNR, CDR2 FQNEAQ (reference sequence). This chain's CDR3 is CASSLSSGDGDTQYF. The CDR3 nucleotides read TGTGCCAGCAGCTTGTCTAGCGGGGATGGAGATACGCAGTATTTT.

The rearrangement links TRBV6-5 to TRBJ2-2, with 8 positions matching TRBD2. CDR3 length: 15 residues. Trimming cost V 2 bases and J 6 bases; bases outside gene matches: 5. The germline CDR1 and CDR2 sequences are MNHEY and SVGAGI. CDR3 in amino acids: CASSYSSGMAGELFF. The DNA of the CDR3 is TGTGCCAGCAGTTACAGTAGCGGGATGGCCGGGGAGCTGTTTTTT.

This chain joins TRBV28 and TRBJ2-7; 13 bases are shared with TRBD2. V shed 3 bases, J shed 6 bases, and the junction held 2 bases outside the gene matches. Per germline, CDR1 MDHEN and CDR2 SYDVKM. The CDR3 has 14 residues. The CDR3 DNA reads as TGTGCCAGCAGTTTTCGACTAGCGGGAGGCGAGCAGTACTTC. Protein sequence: CASSFRLAGGEQYF.

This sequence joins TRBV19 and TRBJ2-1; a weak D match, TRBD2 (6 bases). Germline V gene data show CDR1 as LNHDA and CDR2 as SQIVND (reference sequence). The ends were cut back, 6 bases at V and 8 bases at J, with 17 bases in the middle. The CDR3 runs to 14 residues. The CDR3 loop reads CASRPTDYSDEQFF. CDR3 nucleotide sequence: TGTGCCAGTAGACCTACGGACTATTCCGATGAGCAGTTCTTC.

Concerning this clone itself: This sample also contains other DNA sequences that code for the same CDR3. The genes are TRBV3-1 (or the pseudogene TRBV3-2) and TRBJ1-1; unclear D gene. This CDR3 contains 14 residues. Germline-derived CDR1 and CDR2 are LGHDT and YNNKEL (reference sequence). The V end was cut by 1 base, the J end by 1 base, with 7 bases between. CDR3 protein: CASSQGGRNTEAFF. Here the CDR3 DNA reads TGTGCCAGCAGCCAAGGAGGGAGGAACACTGAAGCTTTCTTT.

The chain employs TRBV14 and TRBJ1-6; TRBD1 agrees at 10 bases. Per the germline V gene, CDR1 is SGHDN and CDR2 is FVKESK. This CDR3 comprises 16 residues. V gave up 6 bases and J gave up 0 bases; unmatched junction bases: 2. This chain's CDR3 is CASRGQGTSYNSPLHF. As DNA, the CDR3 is TGTGCCAGCAGGGGACAGGGGACCTCCTATAATTCACCCCTCCACTTT. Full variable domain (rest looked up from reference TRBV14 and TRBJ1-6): EAGVTQFPSHSVIEKGQTVTLRCDPISGHDNLYWYRRVMGKEIKFLLHFVKESKQDESGMPNNRFLAERTGGTYSTLKVQPAELEDSGVYFCASRGQGTSYNSPLHFGNGTRLTVT.

Written as DNA, the CDR3 is TGTGCCATCACAGCGGGGGACTCCTACAATGAGCAGTTCTTC. Protein sequence: CAITAGDSYNEQFF. The chain has TRBV7-9 and TRBJ2-1; 8 bases fit TRBD2. Germline trimming cut 10 bases from V and 0 bases from J; bases unmatched to any gene: 5. The CDR3 contains 14 residues. Germline CDR1 SEHNR, CDR2 FQNEAQ (reference sequence).

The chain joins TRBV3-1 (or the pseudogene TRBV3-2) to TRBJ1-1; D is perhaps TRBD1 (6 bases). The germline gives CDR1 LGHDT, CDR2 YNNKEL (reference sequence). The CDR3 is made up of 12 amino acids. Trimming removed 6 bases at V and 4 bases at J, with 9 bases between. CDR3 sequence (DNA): TGTGCCAGCAGGGGGGCTAGCACTGAAGCTTTCTTT. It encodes CASRGASTEAFF.

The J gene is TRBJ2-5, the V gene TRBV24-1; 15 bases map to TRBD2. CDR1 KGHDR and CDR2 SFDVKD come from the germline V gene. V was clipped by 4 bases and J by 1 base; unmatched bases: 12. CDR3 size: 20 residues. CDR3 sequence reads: CATSESTGGLAGGIQETQYF. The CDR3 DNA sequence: TGTGCCACCAGTGAATCGACAGGAGGACTAGCGGGAGGGATCCAAGAGACCCAGTACTTC.

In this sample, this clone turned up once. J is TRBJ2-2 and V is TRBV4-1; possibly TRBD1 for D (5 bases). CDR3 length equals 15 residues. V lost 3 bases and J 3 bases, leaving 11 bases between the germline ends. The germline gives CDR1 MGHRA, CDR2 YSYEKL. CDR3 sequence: CASSHVDRYTGELFF. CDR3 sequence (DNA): TGCGCCAGCAGCCACGTCGACAGATACACCGGGGAGCTGTTTTTT.

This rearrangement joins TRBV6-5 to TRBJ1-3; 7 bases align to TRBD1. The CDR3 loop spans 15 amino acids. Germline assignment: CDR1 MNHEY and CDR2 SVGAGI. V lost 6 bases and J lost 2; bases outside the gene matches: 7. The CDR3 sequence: CASRDRALTGNTIYF. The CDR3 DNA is TGTGCCAGCAGAGACAGGGCGTTGACTGGAAACACCATATATTTT.